These T cell receptor beta chains were read from a single sample in a study of blood T cells in healthy people across ages. In TCRdb, the 5' RACE reads were re-called with MiXCR into one record per CDR3 protein. Seen here are roughly 1,300,000 distinct CDR3 sequences, roughly 64% observed once, and the top ten hold about 6.3%. The sample consisted of blood. All receptors come from a man aged 18 to 30 in good health. CDR3s include the opening cysteine and the closing phenylalanine or tryptophan. A D gene is named only where the DNA matches it firmly. Size is omitted from some rows. Given values are once, few, many or a class for expanded clones.

>TRBV7-9|many|TRBJ2-7|-
TGTGCCAGCAGCTTCTTGCCCGAGAGCGGAACCTACGAGCAGTACTTC
CASSFLPESGTYEQYF
>TRBV4-1|-|TRBJ2-1|TRBD2
TGCGCCAGCAGCCAACGGACTAGCGGGGGGACAAATGAGCAGTTCTTC
CASSQRTSGGTNEQFF
>TRBV6-5|-|TRBJ1-5|-
TGTGCCAGCAAAAAGTCAGATAGCAATCAGCCCCAGCATTTT
CASKKSDSNQPQHF
>TRBV15|-|TRBJ1-4|-
TGTGCCACCAGCAGAGGGAGGTCATATGGAAAACTGTTTTTT
CATSRGRSYGKLFF
>TRBV20-1|-|TRBJ2-1|TRBD2
TGCAGTGCTAGGGGATTACTAGCGGGGGTGTCCTACAATGAGCAGTTCTTC
CSARGLLAGVSYNEQFF
>TRBV11-2|-|TRBJ1-2|-
TGTGCCAGCAGCGCGGGGACGGATGACTATGGCTACACCTTC
CASSAGTDDYGYTF
>TRBV12-3/TRBV12-4|-|TRBJ2-7|-
TGTGCCAGCAGTTTAGAACCCGCTTGGGAGCAGTACTTC
CASSLEPAWEQYF
>TRBV7-9|-|TRBJ1-5|-
TGTGCCAGCAGCTTAGAAGGGGTCGCAGGGATAGGTCAGCCCCAGCATTTT
CASSLEGVAGIGQPQHF
>TRBV29-1|-|TRBJ2-3|-
TGCAGCGTTGATTCGTGGGTCGCTAGCACAGATACGCAGTATTTT
CSVDSWVASTDTQYF
>TRBV15|few|TRBJ2-3|-
TGTGCCACCAGCACCGCGGACAGTCGCACAGATACGCAGTATTTT
CATSTADSRTDTQYF
>TRBV10-3|-|TRBJ2-3|-
TGTGCCATCCTAGATACAGATACGCAGTATTTT
CAILDTDTQYF